A selection of T cell receptor beta chains follows, all from one sample in a study of T cells in Graves' hyperthyroidism and ophthalmopathy. TCRdb redid the calling of the multiplex PCR reads with MiXCR, one entry per CDR3 protein. The sample records some 560,000 distinct CDR3 sequences, around 15% being singletons. Specimen: blood. These receptors all come from a woman between 35 and 50 years old with Graves' hyperthyroidism. Both conserved end residues are part of each CDR3. The order of the fields is D gene, J gene, V gene, clone size, CDR3 protein, CDR3 DNA. D genes are given only for firm matches. Size values are once, few and many counts, or a class for expanded clones, and some rows have none.

NA,TRBJ1-1,TRBV27,many,CASVGHLNTEAFF,TGTGCCAGCGTGGGACACTTGAACACTGAAGCTTTCTTT
NA,TRBJ2-5,TRBV10-1,NA,CASSEGVPGTQYF,TGCGCCAGCAGTGAAGGCGTTCCGGGGACCCAGTACTTC
TRBD1,TRBJ2-2,TRBV5-1,many,CASSEGQVTGELFF,TGCGCCAGCAGCGAGGGACAGGTGACCGGGGAGCTGTTTTTT
TRBD2,TRBJ2-3,TRBV11-3,many,CASSLAAGGGTDTQYF,TGTGCCAGCAGCTTAGCAGCGGGAGGGGGCACAGATACGCAGTATTTT
NA,TRBJ2-7,TRBV6-1,NA,CASIGVYEQYF,TGTGCCAGCATAGGGGTCTACGAGCAGTACTTC
TRBD2,TRBJ2-1,TRBV24-1,few,CATSGRLAGYNEQFF,TGTGCCACCAGTGGAAGACTAGCGGGGTACAATGAGCAGTTCTTC
TRBD2,TRBJ2-7,TRBV7-2,many,CASSRDGTSLDEQYF,TGTGCCAGCAGCCGAGATGGGACTAGCCTCGACGAGCAGTACTTC
TRBD2,TRBJ2-1,TRBV5-1,many,CASSWVTSGRDEQFF,TGCGCCAGCAGCTGGGTGACTAGCGGGAGAGATGAGCAGTTCTTC
NA,TRBJ1-1,TRBV9,many,CASSATMNTEAFF,TGTGCCAGCAGTGCTACAATGAACACTGAAGCTTTCTTT
TRBD2,TRBJ2-4,TRBV6-1,many,CASSAGTTKNIQYF,TGTGCCAGCAGTGCTGGGACTACCAAAAACATTCAGTACTTC
NA,TRBJ2-3,TRBV7-9,NA,CASSLKTGADTQYF,TGTGCCAGCAGCTTAAAAACGGGGGCAGATACGCAGTATTTT
NA,TRBJ1-5,TRBV9,many,CASSATGLNQPQHF,TGTGCCAGCAGCGCAACAGGTCTGAATCAGCCCCAGCATTTT
TRBD1,TRBJ2-7,TRBV7-6,NA,CASSLAPGGYDEQYF,TGTGCCAGCAGCTTAGCACCAGGGGGCTACGACGAGCAGTACTTC
NA,TRBJ2-7,TRBV5-1,many,CASSLQEGEQYF,TGCGCCAGCAGCTTGCAGGAGGGCGAGCAGTACTTC
NA,TRBJ2-5,TRBV12-3/TRBV12-4,many,CASSDNRVKETQYF,TGTGCCTCAAGTGATAACAGGGTGAAAGAGACCCAGTACTTC
NA,TRBJ1-2,TRBV29-1,few,CSRGGPDGYTF,TGCAGCCGGGGGGGTCCTGATGGCTACACCTTC
NA,TRBJ2-7,TRBV29-1,many,CSVAGIGGNEQYF,TGCAGCGTTGCGGGCATTGGGGGAAACGAGCAGTACTTC
TRBD2,TRBJ2-7,TRBV20-1,many,CSAERAGDYEQYF,TGCAGTGCCGAACGAGCGGGAGACTACGAGCAGTACTTC
NA,TRBJ2-4,TRBV18,many,CASSPRNENIQYF,TGTGCCAGCTCACCTAGGAACGAAAACATTCAGTACTTC
TRBD2,TRBJ2-3,TRBV9,many,CASSVDSGRGTDTQYF,TGTGCCAGCAGCGTAGACAGCGGGAGGGGCACAGATACGCAGTATTTT
NA,TRBJ1-2,TRBV7-2,many,CASSFSPGNYGYTF,TGTGCCAGCAGCTTTTCGCCAGGGAACTATGGCTACACCTTC
TRBD2,TRBJ2-7,TRBV27,NA,CASSLNEPGLAIDEQYF,TGTGCCAGCAGCCTAAATGAACCGGGACTAGCTATCGACGAGCAGTACTTC
NA,TRBJ2-1,TRBV10-3,many,CAINPGTARSSYNEQFF,TGTGCCATCAACCCTGGGACTGCACGCAGCTCCTACAATGAGCAGTTCTTC
NA,TRBJ2-7,TRBV27,many,CASSFEGAYEQYF,TGTGCCAGCAGTTTTGAGGGAGCTTACGAGCAGTACTTC
TRBD1,TRBJ1-4,TRBV11-2,many,CASSGGPGGLYEKLFF,TGTGCCAGCAGCGGTGGTCCAGGGGGCTTATATGAAAAACTGTTTTTT
TRBD2,TRBJ2-7,TRBV25-1,NA,CASSTGLAGEVIYEQCF,TGTGCCAGTAGTACGGGACTAGCGGGAGAAGTAATATACGAGCAGTGCTTC
NA,TRBJ2-3,TRBV12-3/TRBV12-4,NA,CASRWGVSTDTQYF,TGTGCCAGCAGATGGGGGGTCAGCACAGATACGCAGTATTTT
NA,TRBJ2-2,TRBV3-1,NA,CASSQGTVNTGEPFF,TGTGCCAGCAGCCAAGGGACAGTTAACACCGGGGAGCCGTTTTTT
NA,TRBJ2-7,TRBV4-1,NA,CASSLEPGSEDEQYF,TGCGCCAGCAGCCTAGAGCCCGGGAGCGAAGACGAGCAGTACTTC
TRBD2,TRBJ2-1,TRBV7-9,few,CASSLGTSGLNEQFF,TGTGCCAGCAGCTTAGGGACTAGCGGCCTCAATGAGCAGTTCTTC
TRBD2,TRBJ2-1,TRBV29-1,many,CSVEDPEREGSNEQFF,TGCAGCGTTGAAGATCCGGAGCGGGAGGGGAGCAATGAGCAGTTCTTC